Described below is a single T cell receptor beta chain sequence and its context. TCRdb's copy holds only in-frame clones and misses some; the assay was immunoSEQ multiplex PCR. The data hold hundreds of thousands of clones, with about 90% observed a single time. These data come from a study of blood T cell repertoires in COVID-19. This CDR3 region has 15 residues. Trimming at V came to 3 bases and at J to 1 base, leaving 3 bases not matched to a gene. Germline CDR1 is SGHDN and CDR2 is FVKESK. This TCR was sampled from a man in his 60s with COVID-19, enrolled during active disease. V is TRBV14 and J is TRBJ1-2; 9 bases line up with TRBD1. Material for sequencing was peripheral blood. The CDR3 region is CASSHGTGINYGYTF. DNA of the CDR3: TGTGCCAGCAGCCACGGGACAGGGATTAACTATGGCTACACCTTC. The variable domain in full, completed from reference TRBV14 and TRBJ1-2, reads EAGVTQFPSHSVIEKGQTVTLRCDPISGHDNLYWYRRVMGKEIKFLLHFVKESKQDESGMPNNRFLAERTGGTYSTLKVQPAELEDSGVYFCASSHGTGINYGYTFGSGTRLTVV.